The source of this T cell receptor beta chain is a study of OX40 agonist ivuxolimab in advanced cancers. General study results and limits: Dosing at 0.1 to 3.0 mg/kg was accompanied by clonal expansion of CD4+ and CD8+ blood T cells by week 6.

Germline loops: CDR1 KGHSY, CDR2 FQNENV. Trimming left V 0 bases short and J 1 base short, with 7 bases between. This CDR3 spans 15 amino acids. To note about this clone: The antigen is not known.

Sequencing was performed with immunoSEQ multiplex PCR; in TCRdb, only in-frame clones are kept and a portion is missing. The table has 75,000 to 95,000 clones, about 91% seen once; the top ten hold roughly 0.5%. Systemic immunosuppression or autoimmune disease history was grounds to exclude patients. This TCR came from an adult with an advanced solid tumor such as melanoma, head and neck, liver or kidney cancer. Sequencing was performed on CD4+ or CD8+ T cells sorted from blood, taken in a trial of the OX40 agonist ivuxolimab. The chain recombines TRBV16 with TRBJ1-5, with a possible D match to TRBD1 (5 bases). For the CDR3, the DNA is TGTGCCAGCAGCCAATCGCGGGGCAGCAATCAGCCCCAGCATTTT. Amino acids: CASSQSRGSNQPQHF.